This T cell receptor beta chain was obtained from a study of T cells after somatic rescue of genetic block. The CDR3 runs to 13 residues. Germline V CDR1 and CDR2: SEHNR, FQNEAQ (reference sequence). V dropped 3 bases and J dropped 5 bases, with 8 bases sitting between them. The repertoire was sequenced with immunoSEQ multiplex PCR; TCRdb's copy has only in-frame clones and lacks some. The sample has 70,000 to 85,000 clones, roughly 93% seen once. Source material: peripheral blood mononuclear cells (PBMCs). The clonotype originates from a young man. The gene calls are TRBV7-9 and TRBJ2-1; perhaps TRBD1 as D (5 bases). This CDR3 is CASSFLTDNEQFF. The CDR3 coding sequence is TGTGCCAGCAGCTTCCTGACAGACAATGAGCAGTTCTTC.